Below, 3 T cell receptor beta chains from the same sample are listed, as sequenced in a study of beta chain features in type 1 diabetes. Expressed TCRB transcripts were sequenced because the isolated RNA had all been reverse transcribed beforehand. The protocol was immunoSEQ multiplex PCR, while the TCRdb copy is restricted to in-frame clones and leaves out a portion. The table shows under 250,000 clones, with around 9.9% occurring only once. Sample: central memory CD4+ T cells from blood. The receptors derive from a man aged 18 to 29 in good health.

The gene calls are TRBV6-1 and TRBJ2-1; no definite D call. The germline V gene has CDR1 MNHNS and CDR2 SASEGT. This CDR3 is built from 12 residues. The germline V and J ends were trimmed by 0 bases and 10 bases, with 7 bases remaining between them. DNA for the CDR3: TGTGCCAGCAGTGAAGCGCTCACGGAGCAGTTCTTC. Amino acids: CASSEALTEQFF.

In its sample, this clone was seen a few times. Other DNA sequences in this sample translate to the same CDR3. The V and J genes are TRBV9 and TRBJ1-1; 7 nucleotides match TRBD1. The CDR3 has 15 residues. Per germline, CDR1 SGDLS and CDR2 YYNGEE. The junction had 5 bases not matched to a gene; V was cut back by 0 bases and J by 3 bases. The CDR3 sequence: CASSVGGGYDTEAFF. CDR3 in DNA: TGTGCCAGCAGCGTAGGAGGGGGCTACGACACTGAAGCTTTCTTT.

The chain has TRBV18 and TRBJ2-1, with 8 nucleotides matching TRBD2. The CDR3 covers 15 residues. In germline, CDR1 is KGHSH, CDR2 LQKENI. V gave up 2 bases and J gave up 3 bases; unmatched junction bases: 3. The CDR3, as DNA: TGTGCCAGCTCACCATTTAGCGGGGACTACAATGAGCAGTTCTTC. It is translated as CASSPFSGDYNEQFF.